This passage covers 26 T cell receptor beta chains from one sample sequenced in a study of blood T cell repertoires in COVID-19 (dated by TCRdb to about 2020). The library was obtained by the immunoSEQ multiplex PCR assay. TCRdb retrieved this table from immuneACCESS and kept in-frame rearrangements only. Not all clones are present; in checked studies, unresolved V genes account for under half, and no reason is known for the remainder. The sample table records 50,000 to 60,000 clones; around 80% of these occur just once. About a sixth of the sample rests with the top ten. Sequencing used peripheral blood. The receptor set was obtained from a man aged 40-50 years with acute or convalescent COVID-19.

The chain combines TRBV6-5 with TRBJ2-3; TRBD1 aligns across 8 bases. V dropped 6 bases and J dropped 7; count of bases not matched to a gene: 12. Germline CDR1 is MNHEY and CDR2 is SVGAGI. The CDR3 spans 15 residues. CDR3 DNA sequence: TGTGCCAGCAGCGTCCAGGGGGCGCAGGGTCATACGCAGTATTTT. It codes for CASSVQGAQGHTQYF.

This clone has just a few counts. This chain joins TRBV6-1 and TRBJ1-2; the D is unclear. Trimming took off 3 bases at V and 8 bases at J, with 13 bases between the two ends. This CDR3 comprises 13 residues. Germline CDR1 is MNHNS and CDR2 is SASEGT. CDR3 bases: TGTGCCAGCAGTGAGGAGGTGGGTCGAGGCTACACCTTC. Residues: CASSEEVGRGYTF.

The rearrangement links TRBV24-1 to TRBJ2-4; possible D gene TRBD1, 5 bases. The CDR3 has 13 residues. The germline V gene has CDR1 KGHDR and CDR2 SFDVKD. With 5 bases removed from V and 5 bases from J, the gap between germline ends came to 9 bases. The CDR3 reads CATSVGLQNIQYF. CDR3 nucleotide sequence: TGTGCCACCAGTGTGGGGCTTCAAAACATTCAGTACTTC.

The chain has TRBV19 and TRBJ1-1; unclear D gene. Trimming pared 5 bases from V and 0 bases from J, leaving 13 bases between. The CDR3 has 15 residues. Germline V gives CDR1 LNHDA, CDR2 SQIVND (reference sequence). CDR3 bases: TGTGCCAGTAGTGCACACCCGACTGTGAACACTGAAGCTTTCTTT. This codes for CASSAHPTVNTEAFF.

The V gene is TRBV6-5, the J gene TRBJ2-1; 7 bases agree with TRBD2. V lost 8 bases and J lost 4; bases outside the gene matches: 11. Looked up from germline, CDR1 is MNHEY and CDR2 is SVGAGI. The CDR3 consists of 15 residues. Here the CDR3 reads CASLGRANPYNEQFF. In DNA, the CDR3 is TGTGCCAGCCTTGGGAGGGCAAATCCGTACAATGAGCAGTTCTTC.

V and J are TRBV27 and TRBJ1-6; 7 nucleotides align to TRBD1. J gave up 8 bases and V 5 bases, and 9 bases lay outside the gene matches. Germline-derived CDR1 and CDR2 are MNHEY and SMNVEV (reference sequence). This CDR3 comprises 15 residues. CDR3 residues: CASSTAQGLDSPLHF. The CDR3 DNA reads TGTGCCAGCAGTACCGCACAGGGGCTGGATTCACCCCTCCACTTT.

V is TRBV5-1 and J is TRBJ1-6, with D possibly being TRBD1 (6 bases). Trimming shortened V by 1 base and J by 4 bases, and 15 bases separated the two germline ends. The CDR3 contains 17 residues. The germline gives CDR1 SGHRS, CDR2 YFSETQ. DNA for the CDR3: TGCGCCAGCAGCTTGACTACCTTACAGGGATATAATTCACCCCTCCACTTT. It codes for CASSLTTLQGYNSPLHF.

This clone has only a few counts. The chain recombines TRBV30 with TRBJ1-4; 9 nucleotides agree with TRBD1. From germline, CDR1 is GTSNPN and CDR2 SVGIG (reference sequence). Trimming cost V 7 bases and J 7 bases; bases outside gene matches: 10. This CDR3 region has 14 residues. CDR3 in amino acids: CASGPGQGVEKLFF. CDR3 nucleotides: TGTGCCTCGGGACCGGGACAGGGAGTTGAAAAACTGTTTTTT.

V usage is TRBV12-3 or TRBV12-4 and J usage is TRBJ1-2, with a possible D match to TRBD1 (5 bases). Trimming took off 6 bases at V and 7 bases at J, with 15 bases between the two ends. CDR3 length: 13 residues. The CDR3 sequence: CASRAGTRGGYTF. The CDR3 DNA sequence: TGTGCCAGCAGGGCCGGGACTAGGGGTGGCTACACCTTC.

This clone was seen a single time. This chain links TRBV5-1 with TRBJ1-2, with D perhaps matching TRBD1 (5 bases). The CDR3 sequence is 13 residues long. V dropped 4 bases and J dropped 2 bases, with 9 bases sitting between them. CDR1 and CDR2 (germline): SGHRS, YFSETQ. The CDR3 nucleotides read TGCGCCAGCAGCCCGGCAGGGAACTATGGCTACACCTTC. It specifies CASSPAGNYGYTF.

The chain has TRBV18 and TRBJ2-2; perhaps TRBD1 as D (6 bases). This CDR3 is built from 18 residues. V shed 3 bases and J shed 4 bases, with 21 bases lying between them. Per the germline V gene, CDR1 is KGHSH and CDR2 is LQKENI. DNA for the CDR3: TGTGCCAGCTCACCTCAGAGGAGACAGGTGGCGAGCACCGGGGAGCTGTTTTTT. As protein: CASSPQRRQVASTGELFF.

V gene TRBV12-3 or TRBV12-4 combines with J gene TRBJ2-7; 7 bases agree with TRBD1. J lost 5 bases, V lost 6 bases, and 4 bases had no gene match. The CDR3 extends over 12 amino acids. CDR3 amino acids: CASSRGCNEQYV. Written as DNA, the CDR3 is TGTGCCAGCAGCAGGGGGTGTAACGAGCAGTACGTC.

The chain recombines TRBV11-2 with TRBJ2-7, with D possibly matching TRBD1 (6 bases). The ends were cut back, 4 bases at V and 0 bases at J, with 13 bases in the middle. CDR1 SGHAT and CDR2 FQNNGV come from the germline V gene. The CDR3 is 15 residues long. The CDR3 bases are TGTGCCAGCAGCTGGGGGCGCCGGGGCTCCTACGAGCAGTACGTC. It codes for CASSWGRRGSYEQYV.

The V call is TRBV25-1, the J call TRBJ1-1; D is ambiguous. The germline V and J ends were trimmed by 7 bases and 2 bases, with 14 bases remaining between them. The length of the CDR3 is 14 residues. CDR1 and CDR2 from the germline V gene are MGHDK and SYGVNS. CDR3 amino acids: CASTRGNRNTEAFF. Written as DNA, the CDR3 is TGTGCCAGCACACGAGGGAACAGAAACACTGAAGCTTTCTTT.

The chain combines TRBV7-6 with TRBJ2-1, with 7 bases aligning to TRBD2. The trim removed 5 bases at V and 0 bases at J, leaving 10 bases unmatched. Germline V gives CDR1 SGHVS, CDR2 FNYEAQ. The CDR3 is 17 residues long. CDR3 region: CASSPRTRSSSYNEQFF. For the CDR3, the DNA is TGTGCCAGCAGCCCAAGGACTAGAAGTAGCTCCTACAATGAGCAGTTCTTC.

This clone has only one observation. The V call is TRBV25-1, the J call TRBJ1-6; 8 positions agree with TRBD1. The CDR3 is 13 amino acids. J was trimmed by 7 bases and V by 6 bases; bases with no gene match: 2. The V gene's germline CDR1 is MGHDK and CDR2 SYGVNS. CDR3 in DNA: TGTGCCAGCAGCCGGGACAGGAATTCACCCCTCCACTTT. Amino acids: CASSRDRNSPLHF.

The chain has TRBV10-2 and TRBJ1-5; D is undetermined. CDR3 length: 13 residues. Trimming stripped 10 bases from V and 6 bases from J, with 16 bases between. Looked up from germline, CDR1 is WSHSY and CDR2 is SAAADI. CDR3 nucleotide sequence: TGCGCCACCTACAGCGGGGTCGGTCAGCCCCAGCATTTT. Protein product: CATYSGVGQPQHF.

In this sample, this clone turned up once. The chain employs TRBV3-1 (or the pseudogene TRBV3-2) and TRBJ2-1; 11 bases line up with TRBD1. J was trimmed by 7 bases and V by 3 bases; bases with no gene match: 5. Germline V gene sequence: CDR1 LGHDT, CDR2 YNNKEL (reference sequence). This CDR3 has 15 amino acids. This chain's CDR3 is CASSHMGQGGNEQFF. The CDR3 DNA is TGTGCCAGCAGCCACATGGGACAGGGGGGGAATGAGCAGTTCTTC.

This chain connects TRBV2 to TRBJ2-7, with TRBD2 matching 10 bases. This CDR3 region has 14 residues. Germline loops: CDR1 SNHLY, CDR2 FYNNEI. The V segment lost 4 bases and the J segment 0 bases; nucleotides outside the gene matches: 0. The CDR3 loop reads CASSASGSSYEQYF. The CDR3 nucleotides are TGTGCCAGCAGTGCTAGCGGGAGCTCCTACGAGCAGTACTTC.

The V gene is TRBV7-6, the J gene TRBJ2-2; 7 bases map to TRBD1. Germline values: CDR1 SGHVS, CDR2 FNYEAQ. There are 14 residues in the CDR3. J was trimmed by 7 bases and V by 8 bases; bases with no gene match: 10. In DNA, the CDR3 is TGTGCCAGCGTCGACAGGGAGTTAAGCGGGGAGCTGTTTTTT. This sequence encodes CASVDRELSGELFF.

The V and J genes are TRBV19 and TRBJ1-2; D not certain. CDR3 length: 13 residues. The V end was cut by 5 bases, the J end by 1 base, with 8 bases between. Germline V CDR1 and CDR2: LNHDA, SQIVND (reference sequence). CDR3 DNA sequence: TGTGCCAGTAGTTGGAGTTTTAACTATGGCTACACCTTC. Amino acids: CASSWSFNYGYTF.

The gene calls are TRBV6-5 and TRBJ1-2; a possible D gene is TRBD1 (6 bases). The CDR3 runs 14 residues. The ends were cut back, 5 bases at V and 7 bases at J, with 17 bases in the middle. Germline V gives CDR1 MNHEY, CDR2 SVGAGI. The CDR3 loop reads CASSITTGLSGYTF. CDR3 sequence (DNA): TGTGCCAGCAGTATAACAACAGGGCTGAGTGGCTACACCTTC.

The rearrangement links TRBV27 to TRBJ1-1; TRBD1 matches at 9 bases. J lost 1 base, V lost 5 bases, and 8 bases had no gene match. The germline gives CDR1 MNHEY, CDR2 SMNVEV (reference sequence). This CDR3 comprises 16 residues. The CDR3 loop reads CASSPRDRARNTEAFF. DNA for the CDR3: TGTGCCAGCAGTCCCCGGGACAGGGCGCGGAACACTGAAGCTTTCTTT.

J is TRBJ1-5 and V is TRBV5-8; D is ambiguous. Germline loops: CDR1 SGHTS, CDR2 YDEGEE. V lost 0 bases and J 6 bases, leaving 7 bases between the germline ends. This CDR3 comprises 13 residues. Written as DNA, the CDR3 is TGTGCCAGCAGCTTGGCCCGGGGTCAGCCCCAGCATTTT. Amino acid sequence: CASSLARGQPQHF.

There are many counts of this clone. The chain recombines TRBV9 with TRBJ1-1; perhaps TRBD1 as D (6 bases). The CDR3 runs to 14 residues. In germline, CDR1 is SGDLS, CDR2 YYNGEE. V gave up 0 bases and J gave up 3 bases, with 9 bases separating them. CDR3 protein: CASSVGEGDTEAFF. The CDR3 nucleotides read TGTGCCAGCAGCGTAGGTGAGGGGGACACTGAAGCTTTCTTT.

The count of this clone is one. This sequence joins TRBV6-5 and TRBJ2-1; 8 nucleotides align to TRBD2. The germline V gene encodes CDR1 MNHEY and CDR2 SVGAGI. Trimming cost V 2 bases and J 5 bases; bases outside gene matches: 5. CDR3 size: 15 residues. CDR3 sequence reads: CASSYRRGGNNEQFF. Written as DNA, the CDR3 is TGTGCCAGCAGTTACAGACGGGGGGGGAACAATGAGCAGTTCTTC.